Included here is one TCR beta chain sequence, with context. The sample comes from a study of blood T cell repertoires in COVID-19. Across the whole study: Sites across the United States, Italy and Spain contributed samples from acute and convalescent COVID-19. Sample material is recorded as cDNA or gDNA derived from T cells, B-cell-depleted T cells, or PBMCs.

Per the original data handling: Nucleated cell counts were estimated from reference gene primer amplification. Sequenced by immunoSEQ multiplex PCR; TCRdb stores in-frame clones only, minus some. Clone size and V and J calls were adopted from that table, with D and trimming inferred from the DNA. This sample has fewer than 200,000 clones; about 85% occur once, and the top ten carry approximately 3.3%. Trimming took 9 bases from V and 4 from J; bases not matched to a gene: 9. The germline V gene has CDR1 MNHNY and CDR2 SVGAGI (reference sequence). The CDR3 has 14 amino acids. The specimen sequenced was peripheral blood. The rearrangement links TRBV6-6 to TRBJ1-1, with TRBD1 matching 9 bases. The TCR was taken from a human donor with acute or convalescent COVID-19. The donor label of this sample is uncertain. CDR3 protein: CASIQGAGSTEAFF. In nucleotides, the CDR3 is TGTGCCAGTATACAGGGGGCGGGAAGCACTGAAGCTTTCTTT.